The rows below give T cell receptor beta chains drawn from one sample of a study of control samples from healthy donors and cancer patients. Libraries were prepared by immunoSEQ multiplex PCR; TCRdb keeps only in-frame clonotypes and omits some of them. The table includes 65,000 to 95,000 clones, 87% detected once. Sequencing input: blood. These receptors came from a man between 45 and 60 years old in good health. The CDR3 runs from the conserved cysteine through the conserved F or W. The order of the fields is clone size, V gene, J gene, D gene, CDR3 protein, CDR3 DNA. D genes are given only for firm matches. Clone size appears in some rows only: once, few, many, or a class for an expanded clone.

clone_size: NA; v_call: TRBV7-2; j_call: TRBJ1-1; d_call: NA; cdr3_aa: CASSLGMISNTEAFF; cdr3_nt: TGTGCCAGCAGCTTGGGGATGATATCCAACACTGAAGCTTTCTTT
clone_size: NA; v_call: TRBV30; j_call: TRBJ2-2; d_call: NA; cdr3_aa: CAYRGGGVYTGELFF; cdr3_nt: TGTGCCTATAGGGGAGGGGGCGTTTATACCGGGGAGCTGTTTTTT
clone_size: NA; v_call: TRBV24-1; j_call: TRBJ2-1; d_call: NA; cdr3_aa: CATSDLGQGNEQFF; cdr3_nt: TGTGCCACCAGTGATTTGGGGCAGGGTAATGAGCAGTTCTTC
clone_size: NA; v_call: TRBV10-3; j_call: TRBJ2-7; d_call: NA; cdr3_aa: CAISQRTDAYEQYF; cdr3_nt: TGTGCCATCAGTCAGAGGACCGATGCCTACGAGCAGTACTTC
clone_size: NA; v_call: TRBV11-1; j_call: TRBJ1-2; d_call: NA; cdr3_aa: CASSSDPSNYGYTF; cdr3_nt: TGTGCCAGCAGCTCAGATCCTTCCAACTATGGCTACACCTTC
clone_size: NA; v_call: TRBV5-1; j_call: TRBJ1-5; d_call: NA; cdr3_aa: CASSPGDESQPQHF; cdr3_nt: TGCGCCAGCAGCCCGGGGGACGAGAGCCAGCCCCAGCATTTT
clone_size: NA; v_call: TRBV6-2/TRBV6-3; j_call: TRBJ1-1; d_call: NA; cdr3_aa: CASSAQPMNTEAFF; cdr3_nt: TGTGCCAGCAGTGCCCAGCCCATGAACACTGAAGCTTTCTTT
clone_size: NA; v_call: TRBV3-1/TRBV3-2; j_call: TRBJ1-2; d_call: NA; cdr3_aa: CASSPTRQEHYGYTF; cdr3_nt: TGTGCCAGCAGCCCAACAAGACAGGAGCACTATGGCTACACCTTC
clone_size: NA; v_call: TRBV7-2; j_call: TRBJ2-3; d_call: TRBD1; cdr3_aa: CASSSGTVTDTQYF; cdr3_nt: TGTGCCAGCAGCTCTGGGACAGTCACAGATACGCAGTATTTT
clone_size: NA; v_call: TRBV7-9; j_call: TRBJ1-2; d_call: NA; cdr3_aa: CASSPSLEGRFYGYTF; cdr3_nt: TGTGCCAGCAGCCCCTCCCTTGAGGGGCGCTTCTATGGCTACACCTTC
clone_size: NA; v_call: TRBV10-3; j_call: TRBJ2-2; d_call: TRBD2; cdr3_aa: CAISDVAGGTGELFF; cdr3_nt: TGTGCCATCAGTGATGTAGCGGGAGGTACCGGGGAGCTGTTTTTT
clone_size: NA; v_call: TRBV27; j_call: TRBJ1-5; d_call: NA; cdr3_aa: CASSFGLSNQPQHF; cdr3_nt: TGTGCCAGCAGTTTTGGCCTCAGCAATCAGCCCCAGCATTTT
clone_size: NA; v_call: TRBV5-1; j_call: TRBJ2-3; d_call: TRBD2; cdr3_aa: CASSFAASGSINTQYF; cdr3_nt: TGCGCCAGCAGCTTTGCGGCTAGCGGGAGTATCAATACGCAGTATTTT
clone_size: NA; v_call: TRBV5-1; j_call: TRBJ1-1; d_call: NA; cdr3_aa: CASSSGLNTEAFF; cdr3_nt: TGCGCCAGCAGCTCGGGACTGAACACTGAAGCTTTCTTT
clone_size: NA; v_call: TRBV5-1; j_call: TRBJ2-3; d_call: TRBD1; cdr3_aa: CASSLDRGASTDTQYF; cdr3_nt: TGCGCCAGCAGCTTGGACAGGGGGGCTAGCACAGATACGCAGTATTTT
clone_size: once; v_call: TRBV24-1; j_call: TRBJ2-1; d_call: NA; cdr3_aa: CATSGPIGGLADEQFF; cdr3_nt: TGTGCCACCAGTGGACCCATCGGGGGCCTAGCGGATGAGCAGTTCTTC
clone_size: NA; v_call: TRBV5-6; j_call: TRBJ1-2; d_call: TRBD1; cdr3_aa: CASSLVQGAARGYTF; cdr3_nt: TGTGCCAGCAGCTTGGTGCAGGGGGCGGCAAGGGGCTACACCTTC
clone_size: once; v_call: TRBV28; j_call: TRBJ2-1; d_call: NA; cdr3_aa: CASIKPQVKHEQFF; cdr3_nt: TGTGCCAGCATAAAGCCACAAGTCAAGCATGAGCAGTTCTTC
clone_size: NA; v_call: TRBV6-6; j_call: TRBJ1-5; d_call: TRBD1; cdr3_aa: CASSWTGDQPQHF; cdr3_nt: TGTGCCAGCAGTTGGACAGGGGATCAGCCCCAGCATTTT
clone_size: NA; v_call: TRBV7-2; j_call: TRBJ1-1; d_call: NA; cdr3_aa: CASSLGIGVEAFF; cdr3_nt: TGTGCCAGCAGCTTAGGAATAGGGGTTGAAGCTTTCTTT
clone_size: NA; v_call: TRBV7-2; j_call: TRBJ1-1; d_call: TRBD1; cdr3_aa: CASSLGTDGTEAFF; cdr3_nt: TGTGCCAGCAGCCTAGGGACAGATGGCACTGAAGCTTTCTTT
clone_size: NA; v_call: TRBV6-2/TRBV6-3; j_call: TRBJ1-5; d_call: NA; cdr3_aa: CASSPQGFGMRQHF; cdr3_nt: TGTGCCAGCAGTCCACAGGGATTTGGCATGAGACAGCATTTT
clone_size: NA; v_call: TRBV5-4; j_call: TRBJ1-2; d_call: TRBD1; cdr3_aa: CASSLDRTGPYGYTF; cdr3_nt: TGTGCCAGCAGCTTGGACCGGACAGGGCCCTATGGCTACACCTTC
clone_size: NA; v_call: TRBV7-2; j_call: TRBJ1-4; d_call: NA; cdr3_aa: CASSSFLHATNEKLFF; cdr3_nt: TGTGCCAGCAGCTCCTTCCTACATGCAACTAATGAAAAACTGTTTTTT
clone_size: few; v_call: TRBV5-1; j_call: TRBJ1-1; d_call: TRBD1; cdr3_aa: CASTGTGGFGAFF; cdr3_nt: TGCGCCAGCACGGGGACAGGGGGCTTCGGAGCTTTCTTT
clone_size: NA; v_call: TRBV5-1; j_call: TRBJ2-3; d_call: TRBD2; cdr3_aa: CASSFLAGPTTDTQYF; cdr3_nt: TGCGCCAGCAGCTTTCTAGCGGGGCCGACCACAGATACGCAGTATTTT
clone_size: NA; v_call: TRBV6-5; j_call: TRBJ1-2; d_call: NA; cdr3_aa: CASSFTGQGYGYTF; cdr3_nt: TGTGCCAGCAGCTTCACGGGGCAGGGCTATGGCTACACCTTC
clone_size: NA; v_call: TRBV28; j_call: TRBJ2-3; d_call: TRBD2; cdr3_aa: CASSSGGGPTDTQYF; cdr3_nt: TGTGCCAGCAGTTCCGGGGGGGGGCCCACAGATACGCAGTATTTT
clone_size: NA; v_call: TRBV12-3/TRBV12-4; j_call: TRBJ2-1; d_call: NA; cdr3_aa: CASSKAGQEFF; cdr3_nt: TGTGCCAGCAGTAAAGCGGGACAGGAGTTCTTC
clone_size: few; v_call: TRBV2; j_call: TRBJ2-5; d_call: NA; cdr3_aa: CASRSPIETQYF; cdr3_nt: TGTGCCAGCAGGTCCCCGATCGAGACCCAGTACTTC
clone_size: NA; v_call: TRBV6-1; j_call: TRBJ2-3; d_call: TRBD1; cdr3_aa: CASSEAWTGAADTQYF; cdr3_nt: TGTGCCAGCAGTGAAGCGTGGACAGGGGCGGCAGATACGCAGTATTTT
clone_size: NA; v_call: TRBV10-3; j_call: TRBJ2-3; d_call: TRBD2; cdr3_aa: CAISDKTSGSTDTQYF; cdr3_nt: TGTGCCATCAGTGACAAGACTAGCGGGAGTACAGATACGCAGTATTTT
clone_size: NA; v_call: TRBV30; j_call: TRBJ1-1; d_call: NA; cdr3_aa: CAWSPPARESTEAFF; cdr3_nt: TGTGCCTGGAGCCCCCCGGCGCGGGAGAGCACTGAAGCTTTCTTT
clone_size: NA; v_call: TRBV11-2; j_call: TRBJ1-2; d_call: NA; cdr3_aa: CASSPSTGYGYTF; cdr3_nt: TGTGCCAGCAGCCCTTCGACCGGCTATGGCTACACCTTC
clone_size: NA; v_call: TRBV18; j_call: TRBJ1-4; d_call: TRBD1; cdr3_aa: CASSPVGTDNEKLFF; cdr3_nt: TGTGCCAGCTCACCAGTCGGGACAGATAATGAAAAACTGTTTTTT
clone_size: NA; v_call: TRBV11-3; j_call: TRBJ2-2; d_call: TRBD1; cdr3_aa: CASSSGTANTGELFF; cdr3_nt: TGTGCCAGCAGCTCCGGGACAGCGAACACCGGGGAGCTGTTTTTT
clone_size: NA; v_call: TRBV4-1; j_call: TRBJ1-1; d_call: NA; cdr3_aa: CASSPHGMNTEAFF; cdr3_nt: TGCGCCAGCAGCCCACATGGAATGAACACTGAAGCTTTCTTT
clone_size: NA; v_call: TRBV7-2; j_call: TRBJ1-4; d_call: NA; cdr3_aa: CASSRLNEKLFF; cdr3_nt: TGTGCCAGCAGCCGCCTTAATGAAAAACTGTTTTTT
clone_size: NA; v_call: TRBV28; j_call: TRBJ2-7; d_call: NA; cdr3_aa: CASSLRAEQYF; cdr3_nt: TGTGCCAGCAGTTTACGGGCCGAGCAGTACTTC
clone_size: NA; v_call: TRBV6-6; j_call: TRBJ1-2; d_call: NA; cdr3_aa: CASRITWDGYTF; cdr3_nt: TGTGCCAGCAGAATTACTTGGGATGGCTACACCTTC
clone_size: NA; v_call: TRBV5-1; j_call: TRBJ1-6; d_call: NA; cdr3_aa: CASSLGQAVSPLHF; cdr3_nt: TGCGCCAGCAGCTTGGGTCAAGCCGTCTCACCCCTCCACTTT
clone_size: NA; v_call: TRBV7-8; j_call: TRBJ2-1; d_call: NA; cdr3_aa: CASSLLFGQTYNEQFF; cdr3_nt: TGTGCCAGCAGCCTCCTTTTCGGTCAGACTTACAATGAGCAGTTCTTC
clone_size: once; v_call: TRBV7-3; j_call: TRBJ2-1; d_call: TRBD2; cdr3_aa: CASSLRPGAGGSYNEQFF; cdr3_nt: TGTGCCAGCAGCTTAAGGCCCGGGGCGGGAGGTTCCTACAATGAGCAGTTCTTC
clone_size: NA; v_call: TRBV2; j_call: TRBJ2-5; d_call: NA; cdr3_aa: CASSEMETQYF; cdr3_nt: TGTGCCAGCAGTGAGATGGAGACCCAGTACTTC
clone_size: NA; v_call: TRBV5-8; j_call: TRBJ2-3; d_call: NA; cdr3_aa: CASSLGWGDTDTQYF; cdr3_nt: TGTGCCAGCAGCTTGGGTTGGGGGGACACAGATACGCAGTATTTT
clone_size: medium-sized; v_call: TRBV27; j_call: TRBJ1-1; d_call: TRBD1; cdr3_aa: CASSFSDRGQYAEAFF; cdr3_nt: TGTGCCAGCAGTTTTTCGGACAGGGGGCAATATGCTGAAGCTTTCTTT
clone_size: NA; v_call: TRBV29-1; j_call: TRBJ1-3; d_call: NA; cdr3_aa: CSVGQRAGNTIYF; cdr3_nt: TGCAGCGTTGGGCAAAGGGCCGGAAACACCATATATTTT
clone_size: once; v_call: TRBV5-6; j_call: TRBJ2-5; d_call: NA; cdr3_aa: CASSSTGFQETQYF; cdr3_nt: TGTGCCAGCAGTTCTACGGGGTTCCAAGAGACCCAGTACTTC
clone_size: once; v_call: TRBV10-3; j_call: TRBJ1-2; d_call: NA; cdr3_aa: CAISGGSSRTYGYTF; cdr3_nt: TGTGCCATCAGTGGGGGAAGCTCGAGAACCTATGGCTACACCTTC
clone_size: NA; v_call: TRBV30; j_call: TRBJ1-1; d_call: NA; cdr3_aa: CAWKQGLWMNTEAFF; cdr3_nt: TGTGCCTGGAAGCAGGGGCTGTGGATGAACACTGAAGCTTTCTTT
clone_size: once; v_call: TRBV7-2; j_call: TRBJ2-6; d_call: NA; cdr3_aa: CASSLRGYSSGANVLTF; cdr3_nt: TGTGCCAGCAGCTTACGGGGCTATAGCTCTGGGGCCAACGTCCTGACTTTC
clone_size: NA; v_call: TRBV3-1/TRBV3-2; j_call: TRBJ2-1; d_call: NA; cdr3_aa: CASSSRGSDNEQFF; cdr3_nt: TGTGCCAGCAGCTCGAGGGGGTCAGATAATGAGCAGTTCTTC
clone_size: NA; v_call: TRBV2; j_call: TRBJ1-1; d_call: TRBD1; cdr3_aa: CASSWGQGAAEAFF; cdr3_nt: TGTGCCAGCAGTTGGGGACAGGGGGCGGCTGAAGCTTTCTTT
clone_size: NA; v_call: TRBV7-3; j_call: TRBJ1-1; d_call: TRBD1; cdr3_aa: CASSLRGGAGTEAFF; cdr3_nt: TGTGCCAGCAGCTTGAGAGGGGGCGCGGGGACTGAAGCTTTCTTT
clone_size: NA; v_call: TRBV2; j_call: TRBJ2-1; d_call: TRBD1; cdr3_aa: CASKGAGYNEQFF; cdr3_nt: TGTGCCAGCAAGGGGGCGGGTTACAATGAGCAGTTCTTC
clone_size: NA; v_call: TRBV28; j_call: TRBJ1-2; d_call: NA; cdr3_aa: CASSLGGEYGYTF; cdr3_nt: TGTGCCAGCAGTTTAGGGGGAGAGTATGGCTACACCTTC
clone_size: NA; v_call: TRBV30; j_call: TRBJ1-2; d_call: NA; cdr3_aa: CAWSPPGGRRGYTF; cdr3_nt: TGTGCCTGGAGTCCCCCCGGGGGCCGTCGTGGCTACACCTTC
clone_size: NA; v_call: TRBV2; j_call: TRBJ1-2; d_call: NA; cdr3_aa: CASSDASFYGYTF; cdr3_nt: TGTGCCAGCAGTGACGCGTCTTTCTATGGCTACACCTTC
clone_size: few; v_call: TRBV29-1; j_call: TRBJ2-5; d_call: TRBD2; cdr3_aa: CSVDLAGGGETQYF; cdr3_nt: TGCAGCGTTGATCTAGCGGGAGGCGGAGAGACCCAGTACTTC
clone_size: NA; v_call: TRBV30; j_call: TRBJ1-6; d_call: NA; cdr3_aa: CAWSPGGNSPLHF; cdr3_nt: TGTGCCTGGAGTCCTGGGGGTAATTCACCCCTCCACTTT